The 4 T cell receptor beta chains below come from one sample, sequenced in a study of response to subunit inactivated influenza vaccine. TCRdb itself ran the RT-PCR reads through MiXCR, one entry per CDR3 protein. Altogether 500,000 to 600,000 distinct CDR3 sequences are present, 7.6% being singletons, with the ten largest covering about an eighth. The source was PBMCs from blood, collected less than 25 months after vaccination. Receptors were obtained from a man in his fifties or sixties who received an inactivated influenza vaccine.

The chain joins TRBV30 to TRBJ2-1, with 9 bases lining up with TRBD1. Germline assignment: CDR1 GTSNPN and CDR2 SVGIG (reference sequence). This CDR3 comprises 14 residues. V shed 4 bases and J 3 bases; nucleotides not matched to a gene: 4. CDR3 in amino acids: CAWTDRGVYNEQFF. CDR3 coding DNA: TGTGCCTGGACTGACAGGGGGGTCTACAATGAGCAGTTCTTC.

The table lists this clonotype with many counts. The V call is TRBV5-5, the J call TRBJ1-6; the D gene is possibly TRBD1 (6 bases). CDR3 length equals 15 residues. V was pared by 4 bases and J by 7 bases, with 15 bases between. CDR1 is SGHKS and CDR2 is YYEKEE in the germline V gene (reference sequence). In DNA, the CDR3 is TGTGCCAGCAGCGCTTCGGACAGAAACAATTCACCCCTCCACTTT. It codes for CASSASDRNNSPLHF.

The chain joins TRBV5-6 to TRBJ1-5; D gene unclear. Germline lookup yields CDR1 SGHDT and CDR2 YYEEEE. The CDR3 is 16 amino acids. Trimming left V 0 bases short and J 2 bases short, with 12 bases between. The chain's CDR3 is CASSLGRGVRNQPQHF. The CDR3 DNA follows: TGTGCCAGCAGCTTGGGACGTGGGGTACGCAATCAGCCCCAGCATTTT. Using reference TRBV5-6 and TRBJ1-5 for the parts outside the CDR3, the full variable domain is DAGVTQSPTHLIKTRGQQVTLRCSPKSGHDTVSWYQQALGQGPQFIFQYYEEEERQRGNFPDRFSGHQFPNYSSELNVNALLLGDSALYLCASSLGRGVRNQPQHFGDGTRLSIL.

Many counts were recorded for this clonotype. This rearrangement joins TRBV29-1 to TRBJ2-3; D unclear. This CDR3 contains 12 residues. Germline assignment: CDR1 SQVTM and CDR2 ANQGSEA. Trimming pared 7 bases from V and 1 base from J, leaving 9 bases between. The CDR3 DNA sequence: TGCAGCGCGAATGAGGGCACAGATACGCAGTATTTT. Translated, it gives CSANEGTDTQYF.